The entry below describes one T cell receptor (beta chain). There were likely unrecorded immune exposures, though donors were nominally healthy when sampled. V was pared by 4 bases and J by 4 bases, with 14 bases between. The CDR3 runs 14 residues. The germline gives CDR1 SGHRS, CDR2 YFSETQ. The entry originates in a study of cytomegalovirus exposure and HLA in healthy donors. Vbeta (60) and Jbeta (13) primers were used in the PCR. The data were produced by immunoSEQ multiplex PCR, yet TCRdb's version contains in-frame clones alone and is incomplete. The data show 55,000 to 70,000 clones, 65% to 75% seen once.

The gene calls are TRBV5-1 and TRBJ1-1; possibly TRBD1 for D (6 bases). Input material: PBMCs. The sequence derives from a woman aged 55 to 70 in good health and CMV-seropositive. As DNA, the CDR3 is TGCGCCAGCAGCCCCCTTACAGGGAGCACTGAAGCTTTCTTT. Amino acid sequence: CASSPLTGSTEAFF. The entire variable domain, with the rest obtained from reference TRBV5-1 and TRBJ1-1, is as follows: KAGVTQTPRYLIKTRGQQVTLSCSPISGHRSVSWYQQTPGQGLQFLFEYFSETQRNKGNFPGRFSGRQFSNSRSEMNVSTLELGDSALYLCASSPLTGSTEAFFGQGTRLTVV.